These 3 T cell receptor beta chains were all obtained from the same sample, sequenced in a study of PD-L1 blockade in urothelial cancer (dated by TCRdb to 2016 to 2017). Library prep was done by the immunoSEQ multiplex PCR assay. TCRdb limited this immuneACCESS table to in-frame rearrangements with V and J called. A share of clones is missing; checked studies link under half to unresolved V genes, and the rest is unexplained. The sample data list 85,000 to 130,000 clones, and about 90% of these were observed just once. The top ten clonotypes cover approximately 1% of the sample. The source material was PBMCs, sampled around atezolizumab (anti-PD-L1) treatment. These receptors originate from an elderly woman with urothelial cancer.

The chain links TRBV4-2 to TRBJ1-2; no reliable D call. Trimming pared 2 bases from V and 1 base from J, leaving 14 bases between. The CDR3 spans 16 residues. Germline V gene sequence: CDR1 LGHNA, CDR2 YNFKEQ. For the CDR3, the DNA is TGTGCCAGCAGCCAATCCCTTCGGGAGGTTAACTATGGCTACACCTTC. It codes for CASSQSLREVNYGYTF.

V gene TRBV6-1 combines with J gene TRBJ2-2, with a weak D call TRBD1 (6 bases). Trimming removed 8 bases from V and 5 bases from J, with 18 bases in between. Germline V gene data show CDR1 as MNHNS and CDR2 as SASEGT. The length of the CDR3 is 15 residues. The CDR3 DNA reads TGTGCCAGCTGTCGACGAGGGGGAACAACCGGGGAGCTGTTTTTT. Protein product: CASCRRGGTTGELFF.

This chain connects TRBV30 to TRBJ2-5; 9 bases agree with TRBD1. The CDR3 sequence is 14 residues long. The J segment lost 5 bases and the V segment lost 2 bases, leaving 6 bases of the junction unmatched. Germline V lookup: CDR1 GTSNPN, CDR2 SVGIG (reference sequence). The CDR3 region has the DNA TGTGCCTGGAGTACCGGGACAGGGCGCGAGACCCAGTACTTC. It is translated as CAWSTGTGRETQYF.